This T cell receptor (beta chain) was retrieved from a study of T cell changes during pregnancy in multiple sclerosis. The length of the CDR3 is 15 residues. Losses at the gene ends were 0 bases for V and 3 bases for J; bases not matched to a gene: 6. Germline V gene sequence: CDR1 SGHRS, CDR2 YFSETQ. This table comes from immunoSEQ multiplex PCR, and its TCRdb copy is limited to in-frame clones, with some not included. The table has roughly 80,000 clones, 89% seen once. This specimen was peripheral blood, taken before pregnancy. V usage is TRBV5-1 and J usage is TRBJ2-7; 7 bases line up with TRBD1. This TCR came from a female donor with multiple sclerosis, enrolled in a pregnancy study. The CDR3, as DNA: TGCGCCAGCAGCTTGGGGGGACAGAATTTCTACGAGCAGTACTTC. Translated, it gives CASSLGGQNFYEQYF. The whole variable domain, filled in from reference TRBV5-1 and TRBJ2-7, reads KAGVTQTPRYLIKTRGQQVTLSCSPISGHRSVSWYQQTPGQGLQFLFEYFSETQRNKGNFPGRFSGRQFSNSRSEMNVSTLELGDSALYLCASSLGGQNFYEQYFGPGTRLTVT.